The T cell receptor (beta chain) under discussion was sequenced for a study of shared clonotypes between healthy human individuals (dated by TCRdb to between 2020 and 2021). Concerning the study at large: The cohort comprised a couple of women and a few men aged 18 to 49 years. For each donor, CD4 naive and CD4 memory were each given three plates, CD8 naive was given two plates, and CD8 memory was given one plate. Blood TCR repertoires of 5 or 6 healthy adults were deeply sequenced to estimate repertoire size and the extent of clonotype sharing between individuals. Different laboratories and diverse techniques were used to prepare libraries and sequence TCR repertoires, to increase sequencing depth and limit assay-specific biases. Leukapheresis yielded between about 0.85 and 10 billion PBMCs per donor.

Of note for this clone: Its specific antigen is unknown. Qualities for individual bases were not recorded, and no much larger clone is one base off.

The germline V gene (reference sequence) supplies CDR1 LNHNV and CDR2 YYDKDF. The cysteine opens and the phenylalanine closes a CDR3 of 17 amino acids. CDR3 DNA is the only sequence kept; it has 51 bases, read in frame from the first base. V is clipped by 0 bases and J by 0 bases, and the sequence between their germline boundaries is 11 bases long. Healthy HIV-negative adults with no recently reported acute infections or vaccinations were included as donors. All donors were Caucasian adults living in Nashville, Tennessee, USA. Magnetic negative selection was used to enrich CD4+ T cells, after which naive cells were positively selected on CD45RA and the negative fraction became the memory subset. After blood collection by leukapheresis, PBMCs were isolated using Ficoll-Histopaque density gradient centrifugation and then cryopreserved in the vapor phase of liquid nitrogen. Analytical flow cytometry was used to check the purity and quantity of each magnetically sorted T cell population. Genomic DNA was isolated from every sorted fraction and measured by UV absorbance on a Nanodrop 2000c.

The full study reports these points: Naive subsets generally had larger estimated clonotype richness than memory subsets. Roughly 5% of naive CD4, 3% to 4% of naive CD8, approximately 2% of memory CD4, and 0.4% of memory CD8 clonotypes were shared across several donors. Based on pairwise subsampling, the degree of clonotype sharing among donors was expected to be affected by sequencing depth. Sampling was restricted to blood, and TCR repertoires in tissue are likely to differ from TCR repertoires in blood. Because the study included only a small number of donors, the genetic and exposure-history diversity represented was limited. Incomplete sequencing was indicated by rarefaction of sorted-subset datasets, despite the large sequencing depth. Compared with non-shared clonotypes, the clonotypes found in all four sorted-subset donors had higher generation probabilities.

Using the deep immunoSEQ assay, multiplex PCR amplified TCR CDR3 regions from genomic DNA. Extracted genomic DNA from each cell subset was distributed evenly across all wells of several immunoSEQ 96-well plates, and each plate was treated as a replicate. For sorted subsets, 200 to 250 ng of genomic DNA, equivalent to around 30,000 T cell genomes, went into each replicate PCR. Purified libraries were quantified with a Qubit 3.0 fluorometer, sized on a Bioanalyzer 2100, and re-quantified with the KAPA Library Quantification kit. Every immunoSEQ 96-well plate was sequenced on a dedicated single-read 150-cycle Illumina NextSeq 550 flow cell. The source study handled its data this way. Because only junctional sequences without quality scores were contained in the immunoSEQ output, filtering matching that applied to full-length reads could not be performed. Sequences were annotated with PyIR, a Python wrapper for IgBLAST v1.9, using IMGT germline references to assign V/J genes and CDR3. Reads were filtered out if the reads had weak V/J assignments (E-value above 1e-6), no CDR3, stop codons, out-of-frame junctions, or ambiguous translated residues. A V3J clonotype was defined by an identical inferred V gene, J gene, and CDR3 amino acid sequence. Percentage overlap between repertoires was computed as shared unique clonotypes divided by the size of the smaller repertoire. RTK rarefaction, the Chao1 estimator, and Recon v2.1 estimates of unobserved clonotypes were used to assess repertoire richness. For all TCRbeta clonotypes obtained by the gDNA method from a few donors, generation probabilities were computed with OLGA. This is the immuneACCESS table as TCRdb keeps it, with only in-frame sequences that have V and J called. A part of the clones is gone; compared with another copy, unresolved V genes explain less than half, and the rest is unexplained. That table gives V, J and clone size, and the DNA gave D and trimming. Here the sample has around 1.1 million clones; 70% to 80% occur a single time. The top ten constitute under 0.8% of the sample.

This TCR was recovered from a man aged 18-30 years in good health. Some clones in this sample may be carry-over from other donors' samples. This chain joins TRBV15 to TRBJ2-2, with the identity of the D gene unclear. The sample taken for sequencing was memory CD4+ T cells from PBMCs. This specimen's cell subset or site label, interpreted: CD45RA-negative fraction. The DNA sequence is given as TGTGCCACCAGCAGAGATCGTCTCACCACGAACACCGGGGAGCTGTTTTTT. It translates as CATSRDRLTTNTGELFF.